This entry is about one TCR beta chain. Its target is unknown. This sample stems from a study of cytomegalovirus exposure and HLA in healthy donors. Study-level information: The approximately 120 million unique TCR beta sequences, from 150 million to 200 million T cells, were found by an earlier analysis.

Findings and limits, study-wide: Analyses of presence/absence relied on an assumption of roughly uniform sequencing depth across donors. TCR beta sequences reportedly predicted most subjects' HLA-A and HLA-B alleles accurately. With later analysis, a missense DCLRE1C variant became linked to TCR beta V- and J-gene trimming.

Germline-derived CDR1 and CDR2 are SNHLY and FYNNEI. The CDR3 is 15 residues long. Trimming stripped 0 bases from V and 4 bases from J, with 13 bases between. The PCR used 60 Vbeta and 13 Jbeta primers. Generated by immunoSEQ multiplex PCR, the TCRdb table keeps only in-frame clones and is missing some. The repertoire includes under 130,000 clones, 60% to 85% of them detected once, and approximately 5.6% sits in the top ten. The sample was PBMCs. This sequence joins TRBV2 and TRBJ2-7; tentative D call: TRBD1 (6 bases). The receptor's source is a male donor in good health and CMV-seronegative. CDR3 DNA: TGTGCCAGCAGTGAAGCGCTGGGACACTTTTACGAGCAGTACTTC. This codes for CASSEALGHFYEQYF. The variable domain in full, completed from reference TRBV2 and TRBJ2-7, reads EPEVTQTPSHQVTQMGQEVILRCVPISNHLYFYWYRQILGQKVEFLVSFYNNEISEKSEIFDDQFSVERPDGSNFTLKIRSTKLEDSAMYFCASSEALGHFYEQYFGPGTRLTVT.